Shown below are 32 T cell receptor beta chains from a single sample sequenced in a study of T cell responses to AZD1222 COVID-19 vaccine. The assay was immunoSEQ multiplex PCR, and TCRdb's table has in-frame clones only and misses some. The sample gives 200,000 to 250,000 clones, around 94% of which show up once; roughly 1.8% is in the top ten. This material consisted of peripheral blood, taken 28 days after the second dose of the MenACWY control vaccine. The receptors derive from an adult who received the MenACWY meningococcal vaccine as a control.

This chain's CDR3 is CASSLQGPRSYNEQFF. The CDR3 bases are TGCGCCAGCAGCTTGCAGGGGCCTCGATCCTACAATGAGCAGTTCTTC. The gene calls are TRBV5-1 and TRBJ2-1; a possible D gene is TRBD1 (6 bases). The V end was cut by 1 base, the J end by 1 base, with 12 bases between. The CDR3 extends over 16 amino acids. Germline V lookup: CDR1 SGHRS, CDR2 YFSETQ.

J is TRBJ2-3 and V is TRBV2; maybe TRBD2 (6 bases). The V gene's germline CDR1 is SNHLY and CDR2 FYNNEI. The CDR3 totals 13 residues. V was shortened by 8 bases and J by 3 bases, with 12 bases between the two germline ends. DNA of the CDR3: TGTGCCAGCGGGAAACGGGGGACAGATACGCAGTATTTT. Translation gives CASGKRGTDTQYF.

J is TRBJ2-3 and V is TRBV27; 8 nucleotides match TRBD2. V lost 6 bases, J lost 2 bases, and 10 bases stayed unmatched. Germline V gives CDR1 MNHEY, CDR2 SMNVEV (reference sequence). The CDR3 totals 16 residues. CDR3 coding DNA: TGTGCCAGCAGCAAGACGGGACTAGGGAACACAGATACGCAGTATTTT. Translating gives CASSKTGLGNTDTQYF.

This clone occurred once. This rearrangement joins TRBV19 to TRBJ1-5; maybe TRBD1 (6 bases). In germline, CDR1 is LNHDA, CDR2 SQIVND (reference sequence). The CDR3 has 15 amino acids. Between the trimmed V and J ends, which lost 1 base and 6 bases, there was a span of 13 bases. CDR3 amino acids: CASSIVGGGGQPQHF. DNA of the CDR3: TGTGCCAGTAGTATAGTTGGGGGAGGGGGTCAGCCCCAGCATTTT.

CDR3 coding DNA: TGTGCCAGCAGCGTAAGGGAGGCACCGGGGTACATTCAGTACTTC. This sequence encodes CASSVREAPGYIQYF. This chain links TRBV9 with TRBJ2-4, with D possibly being TRBD2 (6 bases). Per germline, CDR1 SGDLS and CDR2 YYNGEE. The CDR3 covers 15 residues. V was clipped by 1 base and J by 8 bases, with 16 bases between them.

V and J are TRBV4-2 and TRBJ2-4, with TRBD2 identical over 15 bases. J gave up 2 bases and V 3 bases, and 2 bases lay outside the gene matches. This CDR3 is built from 17 residues. Germline-derived CDR1 and CDR2 are LGHNA and YNFKEQ. CDR3 in amino acids: CASSHGTSGGSKNIQYF. DNA of the CDR3: TGTGCCAGCAGCCACGGGACTAGCGGGGGGTCCAAAAACATTCAGTACTTC.

The chain links TRBV10-3 to TRBJ2-2, with 11 positions matching TRBD2. The J segment lost 2 bases and the V segment lost 7 bases, leaving 3 bases of the junction unmatched. CDR1 is ENHRY and CDR2 is SYGVKD in the germline V gene. The CDR3 covers 15 residues. The CDR3 region is CAITSGGSNTGELFF. The DNA of the CDR3 is TGTGCCATCACTAGCGGGGGGTCCAACACCGGGGAGCTGTTTTTT.

This chain joins TRBV14 and TRBJ2-7, with D unclear. This CDR3 comprises 11 residues. Trimming pared 6 bases from V and 4 bases from J, leaving 7 bases between. The V gene's germline CDR1 is SGHDN and CDR2 FVKESK. In DNA form, the CDR3 reads TGTGCCAGCAGTTCTGGTTACGAGCAGTACTTC. Residues: CASSSGYEQYF.

The V and J genes are TRBV28 and TRBJ1-6; D possibly corresponds to TRBD1 (5 bases). The CDR3 covers 14 residues. Germline CDR1 reads MDHEN; CDR2 reads SYDVKM. The V end lost 6 bases, the J end lost 5 bases, and 11 bases lay between the germline ends. For the CDR3, the DNA is TGTGCCAGCAGACGGGACGGAGATAATTCACCCCTCCACTTT. Encoded protein: CASRRDGDNSPLHF.

The chain employs TRBV5-8 and TRBJ1-2; 9 nucleotides line up with TRBD1. Germline values: CDR1 SGHTS, CDR2 YDEGEE. Losses at the gene ends were 4 bases for V and 4 bases for J; bases not matched to a gene: 8. There are 15 residues in the CDR3. The CDR3 spells CASSPRDREAYGYTF. The CDR3 DNA follows: TGTGCCAGCAGCCCGAGGGACAGGGAGGCCTATGGCTACACCTTC.

A single count supports this clone. V is TRBV9 and J is TRBJ2-3; 8 bases match TRBD2. J gave up 6 bases and V 4 bases, and 10 bases lay outside the gene matches. From germline, CDR1 is SGDLS and CDR2 YYNGEE. The CDR3 runs to 15 residues. The CDR3 here is CASSRPGLELDTQYF. Here the CDR3 DNA reads TGTGCCAGCAGCCGACCGGGACTAGAGCTGGATACGCAGTATTTT. The full variable domain, its missing parts supplied by reference TRBV9 and TRBJ2-3, is DSGVTQTPKHLITATGQRVTLRCSPRSGDLSVYWYQQSLDQGLQFLIQYYNGEERAKGNILERFSAQQFPDLHSELNLSSLELGDSALYFCASSRPGLELDTQYFGPGTRLTVL.

V is TRBV6-5 and J is TRBJ1-6; 9 nucleotides line up with TRBD1. Germline lookup yields CDR1 MNHEY and CDR2 SVGAGI. The CDR3 is 14 amino acids. The V segment lost 7 bases and the J segment 8 bases; nucleotides outside the gene matches: 6. This CDR3 is CASTLTGGDSPLHF. CDR3 bases: TGTGCCAGCACCCTGACAGGGGGGGATTCACCCCTCCACTTT.

The chain is built from TRBV14 and TRBJ2-7; tentative D call: TRBD1 (6 bases). The CDR3 loop spans 17 amino acids. CDR1 and CDR2 from the germline V gene are SGHDN and FVKESK. With 4 bases removed from V and 3 bases from J, the gap between germline ends came to 22 bases. CDR3 protein: CASSPSLWTDFHYEQYF. CDR3 nucleotide sequence: TGTGCCAGCAGCCCCAGCCTATGGACAGACTTTCACTACGAGCAGTACTTC.

In its sample, this clone was seen a few times. The chain has TRBV18 and TRBJ2-7; TRBD1 or TRBD2 may be the D gene (5 bases each). The CDR3 is 15 residues long. Germline CDR1 reads KGHSH; CDR2 reads LQKENI. V gave up 2 bases and J gave up 2 bases, with 13 bases separating them. CDR3 residues: CASSPERDRTYEQYF. CDR3 coding DNA: TGTGCCAGCTCACCAGAACGGGACCGAACCTACGAGCAGTACTTC.

The J gene is TRBJ2-7, the V gene TRBV4-2; D ambiguous. Germline-derived CDR1 and CDR2 are LGHNA and YNFKEQ. CDR3 size: 15 residues. Deletions cut 2 bases from V and 3 bases from J, with 14 bases between. CDR3 region: CASSQPRTVIYEQYF. In DNA form, the CDR3 reads TGTGCCAGCAGCCAACCCAGGACGGTAATCTACGAGCAGTACTTC.

This clone has only one observation. The CDR3 reads CASSREGLAVPPTDTQYF. DNA for the CDR3: TGTGCCAGCAGCCGGGAGGGACTAGCGGTACCCCCCACAGATACGCAGTATTTT. The chain recombines TRBV3-1 (or the pseudogene TRBV3-2) with TRBJ2-3; the match to TRBD2 covers 11 bases. The germline CDR1 and CDR2 sequences are LGHDT and YNNKEL (reference sequence). The CDR3 sequence is 18 residues long. The V segment lost 4 bases and the J segment 2 bases; nucleotides outside the gene matches: 11.

The chain uses TRBV21-1 and TRBJ2-7. TRBV21-1 is a known pseudogene. CDR3 size: 13 residues. CDR3 coding DNA: TGTGCCAGCAGAACGGGGGCAAACTACGAGCAGTACTTC. It codes for CASRTGANYEQYF.

This chain uses TRBV11-3 with TRBJ2-2; tentatively, D is TRBD1 (6 bases). This CDR3 contains 16 residues. V gave up 5 bases and J gave up 1 base, with 14 bases separating them. The germline V gene has CDR1 SGHNT and CDR2 YENEEA. The CDR3 protein is CASSRSGTLNTGELFF. CDR3 nucleotide sequence: TGTGCCAGCAGCCGTTCCGGGACATTGAACACCGGGGAGCTGTTTTTT.

The chain combines TRBV21-1 with TRBJ1-5; the D call in the table, TRBD1, was not verified against the DNA. TRBV21-1 is a documented pseudogene. The CDR3 has 20 residues. CDR3 protein: CASSKGEDRGSHVSNQPQHF. The CDR3 coding sequence is TGTGCCAGCAGCAAAGGGGAGGACAGGGGTTCTCACGTTAGCAATCAGCCCCAGCATTTT.

J is TRBJ2-7 and V is TRBV10-3; TRBD1 or TRBD2 may be the D gene (6 bases each). The CDR3 spans 14 residues. The V end lost 1 base, the J end lost 3 bases, and 10 bases lay between the germline ends. Germline V CDR1 and CDR2: ENHRY, SYGVKD. CDR3 loop: CAISEYGGGYEQYF. DNA of the CDR3: TGTGCCATCAGTGAGTATGGAGGGGGCTACGAGCAGTACTTC.

The genes are TRBV19 and TRBJ1-2; D unclear. CDR3 length: 13 amino acids. CDR1 is LNHDA and CDR2 is SQIVND in the germline V gene (reference sequence). V gave up 5 bases and J gave up 2 bases, with 9 bases separating them. CDR3 sequence (DNA): TGTGCCAGTAGTGCTACATTGAACTATGGCTACACCTTC. Its translation is CASSATLNYGYTF.

The chain employs TRBV2 and TRBJ1-5; weak D call: TRBD1 (6 bases). In germline, CDR1 is SNHLY, CDR2 FYNNEI. The V end was cut by 7 bases, the J end by 1 base, with 11 bases between. The CDR3 contains 14 residues. DNA for the CDR3: TGTGCCAGCACCGCAGGGGCCAGCAATCAGCCCCAGCATTTT. Its protein is CASTAGASNQPQHF.

The chain employs TRBV3-1 (or the pseudogene TRBV3-2) and TRBJ2-1; 8 bases line up with TRBD2. CDR1 and CDR2 (germline): LGHDT, YNNKEL (reference sequence). J was trimmed by 0 bases and V by 7 bases; bases with no gene match: 5. The CDR3 totals 15 residues. The CDR3 region has the DNA TGTGCCAGCAACGATCGGGGGGGCTCCTACAATGAGCAGTTCTTC. It specifies CASNDRGGSYNEQFF.

The chain couples TRBV18 to TRBJ1-2; 7 positions match TRBD1. Trimming cost V 4 bases and J 1 base; bases outside gene matches: 3. The CDR3 length is 14 residues. Germline assignment: CDR1 KGHSH and CDR2 LQKENI. CDR3 sequence (DNA): TGTGCCAGCTCACTTGGGGACAGTAACTATGGCTACACCTTC. Protein product: CASSLGDSNYGYTF.

This clone has a single count. The chain combines TRBV11-2 with TRBJ2-2; D is unclear. Per germline, CDR1 SGHAT and CDR2 FQNNGV. V lost 2 bases, J lost 7 bases, and 23 bases lay in between. This CDR3 comprises 18 residues. This CDR3 is CASSLKRYGFQASGELFF. As DNA, the CDR3 is TGTGCCAGCAGCTTAAAGCGATACGGCTTCCAGGCCAGCGGGGAGCTGTTTTTT. Drawing the rest from reference TRBV11-2 and TRBJ2-2, the complete variable domain is EAGVAQSPRYKIIEKRQSVAFWCNPISGHATLYWYQQILGQGPKLLIQFQNNGVVDDSQLPKDRFSAERLKGVDSTLKIQPAKLEDSAVYLCASSLKRYGFQASGELFFGEGSRLTVL.

V gene TRBV6-5 combines with J gene TRBJ1-4; possibly TRBD1 for D (5 bases). The V gene lost 2 bases and the J gene lost 7 bases, with 14 bases spanning the gap. The CDR3 runs to 15 residues. Germline lookup yields CDR1 MNHEY and CDR2 SVGAGI. CDR3: CASSYSGAKGEKLFF. The CDR3 DNA is TGTGCCAGCAGTTACAGTGGGGCGAAGGGTGAAAAACTGTTTTTT.

The V gene is TRBV11-2, the J gene TRBJ1-5, with TRBD1 as a possible D gene (5 bases). This CDR3 spans 14 amino acids. Germline CDR1 is SGHAT and CDR2 is FQNNGV. V shed 8 bases and J shed 0 bases, with 11 bases lying between them. CDR3 bases: TGTGCCAGCTCCCAGGGCAATAGCAATCAGCCCCAGCATTTT. Translated, it gives CASSQGNSNQPQHF.

This chain joins TRBV3-1 (or the pseudogene TRBV3-2) and TRBJ2-5; no clear D gene. CDR3 size: 15 residues. Germline lookup yields CDR1 LGHDT and CDR2 YNNKEL (reference sequence). Trimming took off 0 bases at V and 0 bases at J, with 8 bases between the two ends. CDR3 residues: CASSQENLDQETQYF. The CDR3 coding sequence is TGTGCCAGCAGCCAAGAAAACTTAGACCAAGAGACCCAGTACTTC.

The chain is built from TRBV7-2 and TRBJ2-7, with TRBD2 matching over 12 bases. The V segment lost 6 bases and the J segment 3 bases; nucleotides outside the gene matches: 12. CDR3 length equals 17 residues. CDR1 SGHTA and CDR2 FQGNSA come from the germline V gene. The CDR3 nucleotides read TGTGCCAGCAGTATACTAGCGGGAGGCTCCCCTGGCTACGAGCAGTACTTC. Its protein is CASSILAGGSPGYEQYF. The whole variable domain, filled in from reference TRBV7-2 and TRBJ2-7, reads GAGVSQSPSNKVTEKGKDVELRCDPISGHTALYWYRQSLGQGLEFLIYFQGNSAPDKSGLPSDRFSAERTGGSVSTLTIQRTQQEDSAVYLCASSILAGGSPGYEQYFGPGTRLTVT.

Comment on this clone: The junction departs from germline at one end; a sequencing error may be responsible. This rearrangement joins TRBV12-3 or TRBV12-4 to TRBJ1-1, with D possibly TRBD1 on 5 matching bases. This CDR3 spans 13 amino acids. CDR3 amino acids: CASTRDGNAEAFF. In nucleotides, the CDR3 is TGTGCCAGCACCCGGGACGGGAACGCTGAAGCTTTCTTT.

The chain is built from TRBV28 and TRBJ1-3; D is unresolved. This CDR3 has 11 residues. V lost 1 base, J lost 9 bases, and 4 bases lay in between. The germline V gene encodes CDR1 MDHEN and CDR2 SYDVKM. Written as DNA, the CDR3 is TGTGCCAGCAGTTTATCCGGCACCATATATTTT. The encoded protein is CASSLSGTIYF.

V gene TRBV13 combines with J gene TRBJ1-2, with D possibly matching TRBD1 (5 bases). The germline gives CDR1 PRHDT, CDR2 FYEKMQ (reference sequence). The CDR3 is 12 amino acids. The V gene lost 5 bases and the J gene lost 8 bases, with 12 bases spanning the gap. CDR3 bases: TGTGCCAGCAGCCGGTTGGCAGGGGGCTACACCTTC. Its protein product is CASSRLAGGYTF.